The 9 T cell receptor beta chains reported below all come from one sample, sequenced in a study of control samples from healthy donors and cancer patients (TCRdb year 2020). The library relied on the immunoSEQ multiplex PCR assay. The table was pulled from immuneACCESS by TCRdb, which kept in-frame rearrangements only. Such tables lose some clones; where checked, under half of the loss comes from unresolved V genes, and the rest has no known cause. The sample contains about 120,000 clones, 85% to 90% of them found a single time. Of the sample, 9.5% to 13% falls within the top ten clones. Sequencing used blood. These receptors all stem from a man aged 25 to 40 in good health.

V is TRBV2 and J is TRBJ1-5, with 7 bases fitting TRBD1. This CDR3 has 15 amino acids. Looked up from germline, CDR1 is SNHLY and CDR2 is FYNNEI. The ends lost 1 base at V and 7 bases at J; junction bases unmatched: 7. CDR3 coding DNA: TGTGCCAGCAGTGAAGAGGGGGCTGGATACCAGCCCCAGCATTTT. It yields the protein CASSEEGAGYQPQHF.

The rearrangement links TRBV2 to TRBJ2-1; TRBD2 might be the D (6 bases). Trimming removed 6 bases from V and 5 bases from J, with 14 bases in between. CDR3 length: 14 amino acids. Per the germline V gene, CDR1 is SNHLY and CDR2 is FYNNEI. CDR3 residues: CASRASDLDNEQFF. As DNA, the CDR3 is TGTGCCAGCAGGGCTAGCGATTTAGACAATGAGCAGTTCTTC.

The gene calls are TRBV7-9 and TRBJ1-2; 8 bases map to TRBD1. Unmatched junction bases numbered 7, after V lost 5 bases and J lost 5 bases. The CDR3 is 14 amino acids. The germline gives CDR1 SEHNR, CDR2 FQNEAQ (reference sequence). The CDR3 region is CASSLSGGSYGYTF. Here the CDR3 DNA reads TGTGCCAGCAGCCTCTCAGGGGGCTCGTATGGCTACACCTTC.

The chain joins TRBV30 to TRBJ1-6; D may be TRBD1 (5 bases). V was cut by 2 bases and J by 9 bases, with 11 bases left in between. Germline CDR1 is GTSNPN and CDR2 is SVGIG (reference sequence). The CDR3 length is 13 residues. The CDR3 reads CAWSLPGTSPLHF. For the CDR3, the DNA is TGTGCCTGGAGTCTACCAGGGACTTCACCCCTCCACTTT. The entire variable domain, with the rest obtained from reference TRBV30 and TRBJ1-6, is as follows: SQTIHQWPATLVQPVGSPLSLECTVEGTSNPNLYWYRQAAGRGLQLLFYSVGIGQISSEVPQNLSASRPQDRQFILSSKKLLLSDSGFYLCAWSLPGTSPLHFGNGTRLTVT.

V and J are TRBV6-1 and TRBJ2-7, with no clear D. The CDR3 sequence is 14 residues long. Deletions cut 1 base from V and 0 bases from J, with 7 bases between. The germline V gene encodes CDR1 MNHNS and CDR2 SASEGT. The CDR3 bases are TGTGCCAGCAGTGAAGACACCATCTCCTACGAGCAGTACGTC. Its protein product is CASSEDTISYEQYV.

The rearrangement links TRBV5-1 to TRBJ1-1; D might be TRBD1 (6 bases). The germline V gene has CDR1 SGHRS and CDR2 YFSETQ. Trimming pared 5 bases from V and 3 bases from J, leaving 11 bases between. This CDR3 is built from 13 residues. CDR3 DNA: TGCGCCAGCAGGGCAGGGGCGGACACTGAAGCTTTCTTT. Translation gives CASRAGADTEAFF.

This chain joins TRBV19 and TRBJ2-7; D could derive from TRBD1 or TRBD2 (5 bases each). V gave up 1 base and J gave up 3 bases, with 13 bases separating them. Germline V gene lookup returns CDR1 LNHDA and CDR2 SQIVND (reference sequence). CDR3 length equals 15 residues. The CDR3: CASSIARGALYEQYF. CDR3 coding DNA: TGTGCCAGTAGTATAGCAAGAGGGGCTCTCTACGAGCAGTACTTC.

The rearrangement uses TRBV18 and TRBJ1-1; 7 bases are a match to TRBD1. Germline CDR1 and CDR2: KGHSH and LQKENI. The CDR3 contains 15 residues. J was trimmed by 1 base and V by 0 bases; bases with no gene match: 2. This CDR3 is CASSPPNRGNTEAFF. DNA for the CDR3: TGTGCCAGCTCACCACCGAACAGGGGGAACACTGAAGCTTTCTTT.

This chain uses TRBV19 with TRBJ1-4, with D uncertain. V lost 7 bases and J lost 8, with 5 bases in between. The V gene's germline CDR1 is LNHDA and CDR2 SQIVND (reference sequence). The CDR3 contains 10 residues. The CDR3 DNA sequence: TGTGCCAGTATGGGGGAAAAACTGTTTTTT. Its protein is CASMGEKLFF.